The T cell receptor beta chain described here comes from a study of T cell responses to AZD1222 COVID-19 vaccine. The method was immunoSEQ multiplex PCR; TCRdb's version includes in-frame clones alone and lacks a portion of them. This table has over 120,000 clones, 90% to 95% appearing once. In germline, CDR1 is LGHNA, CDR2 YNFKEQ. V trimming: 1 base; J trimming: 4 bases; junction bases outside the gene matches: 8. CDR3 length equals 17 residues. This rearrangement joins TRBV4-2 to TRBJ2-1; 9 positions agree with TRBD1. The source was peripheral blood, collected on day 0 of AZD1222 vaccination. The TCR sequence derives from an adult in good health. The CDR3 is CASSQARTGEGYNEQFF. The CDR3 DNA reads TGTGCCAGCAGCCAAGCTAGGACAGGGGAGGGGTACAATGAGCAGTTCTTC.